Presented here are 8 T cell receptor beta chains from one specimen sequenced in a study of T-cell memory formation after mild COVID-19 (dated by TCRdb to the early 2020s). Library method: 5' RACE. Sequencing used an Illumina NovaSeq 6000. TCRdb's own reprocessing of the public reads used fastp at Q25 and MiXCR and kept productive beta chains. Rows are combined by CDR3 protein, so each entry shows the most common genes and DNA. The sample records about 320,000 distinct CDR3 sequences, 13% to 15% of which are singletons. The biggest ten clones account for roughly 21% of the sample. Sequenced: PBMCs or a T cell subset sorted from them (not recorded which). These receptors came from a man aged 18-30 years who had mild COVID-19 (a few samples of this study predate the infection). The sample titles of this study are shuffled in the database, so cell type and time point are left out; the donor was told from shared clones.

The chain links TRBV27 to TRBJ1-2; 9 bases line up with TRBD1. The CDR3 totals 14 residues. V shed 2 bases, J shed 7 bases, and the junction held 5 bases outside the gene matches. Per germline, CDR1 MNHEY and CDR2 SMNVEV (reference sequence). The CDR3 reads CASSLDRGWSGYTF. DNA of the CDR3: TGTGCCAGCAGTTTAGACAGGGGGTGGTCTGGCTACACCTTC.

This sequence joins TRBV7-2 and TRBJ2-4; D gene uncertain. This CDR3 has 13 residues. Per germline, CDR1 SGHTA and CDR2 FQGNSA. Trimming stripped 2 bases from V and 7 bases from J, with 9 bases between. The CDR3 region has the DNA TGTGCCAGCAGCTTAAGAGACGGCAACATTCAGTACTTC. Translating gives CASSLRDGNIQYF.

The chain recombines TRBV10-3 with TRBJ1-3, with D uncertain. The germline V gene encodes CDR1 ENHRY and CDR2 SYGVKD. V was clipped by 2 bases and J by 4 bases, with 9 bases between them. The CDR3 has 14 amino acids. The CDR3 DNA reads TGTGCCATCAGTGAGAAAGGGTCAGGAAACACCATATATTTT. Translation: CAISEKGSGNTIYF.

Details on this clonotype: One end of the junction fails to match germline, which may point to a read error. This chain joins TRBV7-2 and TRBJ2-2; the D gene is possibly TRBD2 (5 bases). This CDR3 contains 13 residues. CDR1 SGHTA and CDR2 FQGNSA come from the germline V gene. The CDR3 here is CASSNQFAGELYF. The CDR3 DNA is TGTGCCAGCAGTAACCAGTTCGCCGGGGAGCTGTATTTT.

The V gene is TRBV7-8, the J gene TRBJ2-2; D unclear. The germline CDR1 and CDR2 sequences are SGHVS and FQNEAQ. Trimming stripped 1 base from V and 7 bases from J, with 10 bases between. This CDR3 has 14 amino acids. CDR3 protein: CASSLEVAVGELFF. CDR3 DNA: TGTGCCAGCAGCTTAGAAGTTGCGGTCGGGGAGCTGTTTTTT.

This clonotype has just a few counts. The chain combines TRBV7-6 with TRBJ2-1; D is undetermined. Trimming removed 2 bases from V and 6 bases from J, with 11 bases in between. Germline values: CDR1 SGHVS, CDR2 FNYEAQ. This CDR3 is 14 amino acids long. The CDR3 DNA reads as TGTGCCAGCAGCTTACCGTTCCAACGCAATGAGCAGTTCTTC. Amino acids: CASSLPFQRNEQFF.

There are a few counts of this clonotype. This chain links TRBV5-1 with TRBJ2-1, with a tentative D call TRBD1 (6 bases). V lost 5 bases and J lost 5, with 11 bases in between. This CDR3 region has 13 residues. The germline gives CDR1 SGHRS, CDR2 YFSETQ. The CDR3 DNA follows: TGCGCCAGCAGACCAGGGGCAGACAATGAGCAGTTCTTC. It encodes CASRPGADNEQFF.

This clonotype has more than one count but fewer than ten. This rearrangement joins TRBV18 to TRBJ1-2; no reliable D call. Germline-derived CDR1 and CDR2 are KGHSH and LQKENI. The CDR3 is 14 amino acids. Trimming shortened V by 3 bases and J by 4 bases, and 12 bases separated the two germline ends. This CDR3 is CASSPAPVIYGYTF. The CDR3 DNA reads TGTGCCAGCTCACCGGCACCCGTCATCTATGGCTACACCTTC.